This TCR beta chain appears in the sequencing data of a study of cytomegalovirus exposure and HLA in healthy donors. General study results and limits: TCR beta sequences reportedly predicted most subjects' HLA-A and HLA-B alleles accurately. The authors listed 150 to 200 TCR beta chains as cytomegalovirus-associated.

The PCR employed 60 Vbeta primers together with 13 Jbeta primers. Clones were read by immunoSEQ multiplex PCR, and TCRdb kept only the in-frame ones, dropping some. The data contain hundreds of thousands of clones, around four fifths of them singletons. Only a few counts were recorded for this clone. Its specificity is unknown. The sequence came from a boy between 2 and 10 years old in good health and CMV-seronegative. The sequenced sample was PBMCs.

The CDR3 DNA reads TGTGCCAGCAGCTTAGAGGGGGACTATCCCGCGAGCGAGCAGTACTTC. This codes for CASSLEGDYPASEQYF. The rearrangement links TRBV7-8 to TRBJ2-7, with D tentatively TRBD2 (7 bases). The V gene lost 1 base and the J gene lost 6 bases, with 19 bases spanning the gap. The CDR3 sequence is 16 residues long. From germline, CDR1 is SGHVS and CDR2 FQNEAQ.